There are a few counts of the clone carrying this T cell receptor beta chain. What it binds is not known. These data come from a study of T cell repertoires in cytomegalovirus infection. Study-level background: CMV infection and matching HLA type were both indicated by public TCR beta signatures.

The CDR3 length is 14 residues. Trimming removed 1 base from V and 6 bases from J, with 9 bases in between. Per the germline V gene, CDR1 is MNHEY and CDR2 is SMNVEV (reference sequence). TCRdb re-analysed the reads in MiXCR, keeping a single row per CDR3 protein. This table has 650,000 to 900,000 distinct CDR3 sequences, almost 30% appearing once. General study results and limits: The cumulative frequency of public TCR beta families identified carriers of CMV plus the relevant HLA. CMV-specific TCR beta clonotypes restricted by HLA-C were the ones dominating the ex vivo response.

The sequencing here drew on cultured CD8+ T cells from PBMCs, taken from culture after CMV antigen stimulation. The chain links TRBV27 to TRBJ2-2; maybe TRBD2 (5 bases). This receptor was obtained from a human donor in good health (CMV status not recorded). Some clones in this sample may be carry-over from other donors' samples. In nucleotides, the CDR3 is TGTGCCAGCAGTTTATATGGGGAGCCCGGGGAGCTGTTTTTT. Translating it yields CASSLYGEPGELFF.